The 2 T cell receptor beta chains given below trace back to one sample, sequenced in a study of OX40 agonist ivuxolimab in advanced cancers. Generated by immunoSEQ multiplex PCR, the TCRdb table keeps only in-frame clones and is missing some. Altogether some 80,000 clones are present, about 89% being singletons, with the ten largest covering roughly 0.54%. This specimen consisted of CD4+ or CD8+ T cells sorted from blood, obtained in a trial of the OX40 agonist ivuxolimab. Receptor source: an adult with an advanced solid tumor such as melanoma, head and neck, liver or kidney cancer.

The V call is TRBV11-2, the J call TRBJ2-7, with 10 bases fitting TRBD2. Germline CDR1 and CDR2: SGHAT and FQNNGV. This CDR3 is 15 amino acids long. Losses at the gene ends were 3 bases for V and 2 bases for J; bases not matched to a gene: 4. The CDR3: CASSFGLAETYEQYF. For the CDR3, the DNA is TGTGCCAGCAGCTTCGGACTAGCGGAAACCTACGAGCAGTACTTC.

The rearrangement links TRBV9 to TRBJ1-1; D may be TRBD1 (6 bases). Between the trimmed V and J ends, which lost 4 bases and 3 bases, there was a span of 16 bases. The CDR3 loop spans 15 amino acids. Germline loops: CDR1 SGDLS, CDR2 YYNGEE. CDR3 sequence: CASSPQTGHDTEAFF. CDR3 bases: TGTGCCAGCAGCCCCCAAACAGGGCACGACACTGAAGCTTTCTTT.